Below, 25 T cell receptor beta chains from the same sample are listed, as sequenced in a study of graft-versus-host responses after intestinal transplantation. The protocol was immunoSEQ multiplex PCR, while the TCRdb copy is restricted to in-frame clones and leaves out a portion. The sample yields 100,000 to 130,000 clones, roughly 90% seen once. The antigens of these receptors remain unknown. This material consisted of unstimulated CD4+ T cells sorted from spleen or lymph node cells, taken before transplant. The receptors come from a human donor who was the organ donor for an intestinal transplant.

The gene calls are TRBV7-3 and TRBJ2-7, with D unclear. The CDR3 is 15 residues long. V was trimmed by 0 bases and J by 5 bases, leaving 14 bases between them. Germline CDR1 and CDR2: SGHTA and FQGTGA. The CDR3 loop reads CASSLTGYVPHEQYF. The DNA of the CDR3 is TGTGCCAGCAGCTTAACGGGGTATGTCCCCCACGAGCAGTACTTC.

Remarks on this clone: The junction and the germline gene differ at one end; a read error may be behind it. The chain employs TRBV18 and TRBJ1-3, with D possibly TRBD1 on 5 matching bases. In germline, CDR1 is KGHSH, CDR2 LQKENI. The CDR3 contains 15 residues. The CDR3 nucleotides read TGTGCCAGCTCAACACCGAGCAGGGCTGGAAACACCATATATTTT. As protein: CASSTPSRAGNTIYF.

The V gene is TRBV19, the J gene TRBJ1-5; D is possibly TRBD1 (6 bases). The V gene lost 5 bases and the J gene lost 1 base, with 9 bases spanning the gap. This CDR3 spans 14 amino acids. CDR1 and CDR2 from the germline V gene are LNHDA and SQIVND (reference sequence). For the CDR3, the DNA is TGTGCCAGTAGTGTACAGGGAAGCAATCAGCCCCAGCATTTT. Protein sequence: CASSVQGSNQPQHF.

The CDR3 nucleotides read TGTGCCAGCCGGGACAGTCCTGGAAACACCATATATTTT. It encodes CASRDSPGNTIYF. The J gene is TRBJ1-3, the V gene TRBV19, with 7 positions matching TRBD1. The V gene end was trimmed by 9 bases and the J gene end by 2 bases; junction bases not matched to a gene: 4. The CDR3 has 13 residues. The germline CDR1 and CDR2 sequences are LNHDA and SQIVND (reference sequence). The complete variable domain, with remaining parts taken from reference TRBV19 and TRBJ1-3, reads DGGITQSPKYLFRKEGQNVTLSCEQNLNHDAMYWYRQDPGQGLRLIYYSQIVNDFQKGDIAEGYSVSREKKESFPLTVTSAQKNPTAFYLCASRDSPGNTIYFGEGSWLTVV.

This clone was seen a handful of times. The chain has TRBV6-6 and TRBJ1-5; possibly TRBD1 for D (6 bases). The germline gives CDR1 MNHNY, CDR2 SVGAGI (reference sequence). V lost 3 bases and J lost 2, with 8 bases in between. CDR3 length equals 14 residues. CDR3 loop: CASSYYRGNQPQHF. For the CDR3, the DNA is TGTGCCAGCAGTTATTACAGGGGCAATCAGCCCCAGCATTTT.

Notes on this clone: This CDR3 is also generated by other DNA sequences in the sample. The V and J genes are TRBV7-8 and TRBJ2-3; D unresolved. V was cut by 1 base and J by 0 bases, with 5 bases left in between. Per the germline V gene, CDR1 is SGHVS and CDR2 is FQNEAQ. The CDR3 is made up of 14 amino acids. Here the CDR3 DNA reads TGTGCCAGCAGCTTAGACCTTAGCACAGATACGCAGTATTTT. Translated: CASSLDLSTDTQYF. The whole variable domain, filled in from reference TRBV7-8 and TRBJ2-3, reads GAGVSQSPRYKVAKRGQDVALRCDPISGHVSLFWYQQALGQGPEFLTYFQNEAQLDKSGLPSDRFFAERPEGSVSTLKIQRTQQEDSAVYLCASSLDLSTDTQYFGPGTRLTVL.

V gene TRBV6-1 combines with J gene TRBJ1-2, with no clear D. The germline V gene encodes CDR1 MNHNS and CDR2 SASEGT. V lost 6 bases and J 0 bases, leaving 8 bases between the germline ends. This CDR3 region has 13 residues. The CDR3 spells CASRGRPNYGYTF. The CDR3 DNA follows: TGTGCCAGCAGAGGCAGACCTAACTATGGCTACACCTTC.

CDR3 amino acids: CSATNPAGQGYEQFF. CDR3 nucleotide sequence: TGCAGCGCCACAAACCCGGCGGGACAGGGCTATGAGCAGTTCTTC. The chain links TRBV29-1 to TRBJ2-1; 9 bases are shared with TRBD1. CDR1 is SQVTM, CDR2 ANQGSEA, per germline. The CDR3 spans 15 residues. V was clipped by 7 bases and J by 8 bases; unmatched bases: 15.

The rearrangement links TRBV2 to TRBJ1-4, with 7 bases lining up with TRBD1. The CDR3 loop spans 15 amino acids. V lost 6 bases and J lost 7; bases outside the gene matches: 11. Germline V gives CDR1 SNHLY, CDR2 FYNNEI. CDR3 protein: CASREQGRVSEKLFF. CDR3 bases: TGTGCCAGCAGGGAACAGGGGCGGGTTAGTGAAAAACTGTTTTTT.

The chain recombines TRBV4-2 with TRBJ1-1; maybe TRBD1 (5 bases). The CDR3 covers 17 residues. Germline assignment: CDR1 LGHNA and CDR2 YNFKEQ. The germline V and J ends were trimmed by 4 bases and 3 bases, with 21 bases remaining between them. CDR3 coding DNA: TGTGCCAGCAGCCCCAATCTAGACAGCCCCTCGTACACTGAAGCTTTCTTT. It translates to CASSPNLDSPSYTEAFF.

The chain uses TRBV9 and TRBJ2-7; TRBD2 aligns across 13 bases. The J segment lost 7 bases and the V segment lost 4 bases, leaving 11 bases of the junction unmatched. The CDR3 totals 16 residues. Germline CDR1 and CDR2: SGDLS and YYNGEE. The CDR3 DNA is TGTGCCAGCAGCCCTCGACTAGCGGGAGGTTCAGAAGAGCAGTACTTC. It specifies CASSPRLAGGSEEQYF.

In DNA form, the CDR3 reads TGTGCCAGCAGCTTAGGGGAAAACACCATATATTTT. This gives the protein CASSLGENTIYF. The chain uses TRBV11-2 and TRBJ1-3; D uncertain. The CDR3 length is 12 residues. Deletions cut 1 base from V and 6 bases from J, with 4 bases between. Looked up from germline, CDR1 is SGHAT and CDR2 is FQNNGV.

The CDR3 protein is CASRDGLDLNYGYTF. DNA of the CDR3: TGTGCCAGCAGGGACGGTCTCGACCTCAACTATGGCTACACCTTC. This chain uses TRBV6-1 with TRBJ1-2; D remains unclear. The CDR3 is 15 residues long. Germline CDR1 and CDR2: MNHNS and SASEGT. V lost 6 bases to trimming and J lost 2 bases, with 16 bases between them.

V usage is TRBV23-1 and J usage is TRBJ2-1; D is uncertain. TRBV23-1 qualifies as an ORF whose function is uncertain. The CDR3 is 11 residues long. V was trimmed by 9 bases and J by 7 bases, leaving 10 bases between them. The CDR3 protein is CARRVGNEQFF. In DNA, the CDR3 is TGCGCCAGACGGGTCGGGAATGAGCAGTTCTTC.

This clone was detected once. This sequence joins TRBV12-5 and TRBJ2-5, with D possibly being TRBD2 (5 bases). V lost 4 bases and J lost 3, with 18 bases in between. The CDR3 sequence is 16 residues long. CDR1 and CDR2 from the germline V gene are LGHNT and FRNRAP. CDR3 loop: CASGSFWESEKETQYF. Here the CDR3 DNA reads TGTGCTAGTGGTTCATTTTGGGAGTCGGAAAAAGAGACCCAGTACTTC.

The rearrangement uses TRBV4-1 and TRBJ2-1; a weak D match, TRBD2 (6 bases). This CDR3 has 15 residues. V was cut by 4 bases and J by 1 base, with 11 bases left in between. CDR1 and CDR2 (germline): MGHRA, YSYEKL. CDR3 protein: CASSRGSGSYNEQFF. CDR3 sequence (DNA): TGCGCCAGCAGCCGCGGTAGCGGATCCTACAATGAGCAGTTCTTC.

This chain uses TRBV5-1 with TRBJ2-1; 9 bases match TRBD2. Germline-derived CDR1 and CDR2 are SGHRS and YFSETQ. This CDR3 is built from 16 residues. With 4 bases clipped from V and 6 bases from J, the junction kept 11 bases outside the gene matches. The CDR3 nucleotides read TGCGCCAGCAGCAATACTAGCGGGCGTACGTCCAATGAGCAGTTCTTC. It specifies CASSNTSGRTSNEQFF.

The rearrangement links TRBV9 to TRBJ1-1; D not resolved. The germline CDR1 and CDR2 sequences are SGDLS and YYNGEE. The CDR3 length is 13 residues. Trimming stripped 3 bases from V and 3 bases from J, with 9 bases between. CDR3 sequence (DNA): TGTGCCAGCAGCGCTACACCAGACACTGAAGCTTTCTTT. This sequence encodes CASSATPDTEAFF.

This rearrangement joins TRBV6-5 to TRBJ1-1; D is ambiguous. Trimming left V 6 bases short and J 2 bases short, with 7 bases between. CDR3 length equals 12 residues. The germline V gene encodes CDR1 MNHEY and CDR2 SVGAGI. CDR3 nucleotides: TGTGCCAGCAGCCTACGTAACACTGAAGCTTTCTTT. This gives the protein CASSLRNTEAFF.

This rearrangement joins TRBV5-1 to TRBJ2-5, with 11 bases fitting TRBD2. Germline-derived CDR1 and CDR2 are SGHRS and YFSETQ. The CDR3 is 16 residues long. Trimming at V came to 5 bases and at J to 3 bases, leaving 9 bases not matched to a gene. CDR3 loop: CASSSGVGLAEETQYF. As DNA, the CDR3 is TGCGCCAGCAGTTCTGGAGTGGGACTAGCGGAAGAGACCCAGTACTTC.

The chain uses TRBV7-2 and TRBJ1-1; unclear D gene. Looked up from germline, CDR1 is SGHTA and CDR2 is FQGNSA. The CDR3 is 16 residues long. With 1 base removed from V and 7 bases from J, the gap between germline ends came to 19 bases. The CDR3 region is CASSLVVLRQSGEAFF. The CDR3 region has the DNA TGTGCCAGCAGCTTAGTGGTATTGAGGCAGTCGGGTGAAGCTTTCTTT.

The chain links TRBV4-2 to TRBJ2-4; D gene ambiguous. The V gene's germline CDR1 is LGHNA and CDR2 YNFKEQ. The CDR3 has 17 residues. The V end lost 1 base, the J end lost 0 bases, and 13 bases lay between the germline ends. CDR3 in DNA: TGTGCCAGCAGCCAAGGTACGACTGATCGAGCCAAAAACATTCAGTACTTC. Its translation: CASSQGTTDRAKNIQYF.

The J gene is TRBJ1-2, the V gene TRBV6-5; 8 bases align to TRBD1. This CDR3 spans 15 amino acids. The V gene end was trimmed by 3 bases and the J gene end by 8 bases; junction bases not matched to a gene: 11. In germline, CDR1 is MNHEY, CDR2 SVGAGI. The CDR3, as DNA: TGTGCCAGCAGTTATAGGACAGGGAGAGGGTCGGGCTACACCTTC. Residues: CASSYRTGRGSGYTF.

The chain employs TRBV19 and TRBJ2-3, with 7 positions matching TRBD1. Per the germline V gene, CDR1 is LNHDA and CDR2 is SQIVND (reference sequence). This CDR3 has 13 residues. The trim removed 9 bases at V and 1 base at J, leaving 4 bases unmatched. The CDR3 DNA reads as TGTGCCAGCCGGGACAGAGGCACAGATACGCAGTATTTT. Protein sequence: CASRDRGTDTQYF.

This sequence joins TRBV5-4 and TRBJ2-5, with D tentatively TRBD1 or TRBD2 (6 bases each). V lost 3 bases and J lost 5, with 14 bases in between. The CDR3 consists of 14 residues. Germline V gene sequence: CDR1 SGHNT, CDR2 YYREEE (reference sequence). The CDR3 coding sequence is TGTGCCAGCAGCTCACAGGGTCGGGGGGAGACCCAGTACTTC. Its translation is CASSSQGRGETQYF. Filled out from reference TRBV5-4 and TRBJ2-5, the complete variable domain reads ETGVTQSPTHLIKTRGQQVTLRCSSQSGHNTVSWYQQALGQGPQFIFQYYREEENGRGNFPPRFSGLQFPNYSSELNVNALELDDSALYLCASSSQGRGETQYFGPGTRLLVL.